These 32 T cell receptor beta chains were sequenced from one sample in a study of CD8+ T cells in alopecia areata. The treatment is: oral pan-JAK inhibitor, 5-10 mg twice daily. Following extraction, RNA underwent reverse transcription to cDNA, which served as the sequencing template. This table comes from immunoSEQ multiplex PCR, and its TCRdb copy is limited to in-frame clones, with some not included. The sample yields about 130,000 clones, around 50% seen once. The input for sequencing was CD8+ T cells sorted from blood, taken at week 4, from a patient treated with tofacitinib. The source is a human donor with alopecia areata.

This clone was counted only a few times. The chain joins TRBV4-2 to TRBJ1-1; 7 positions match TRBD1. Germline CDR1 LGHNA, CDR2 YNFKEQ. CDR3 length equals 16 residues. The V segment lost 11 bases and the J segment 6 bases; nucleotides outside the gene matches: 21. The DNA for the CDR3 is TGTGCCTCCAGAGAGGGGGACAGCCTTGCTGACGCTGAAGCTTTCTTT. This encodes CASREGDSLADAEAFF.

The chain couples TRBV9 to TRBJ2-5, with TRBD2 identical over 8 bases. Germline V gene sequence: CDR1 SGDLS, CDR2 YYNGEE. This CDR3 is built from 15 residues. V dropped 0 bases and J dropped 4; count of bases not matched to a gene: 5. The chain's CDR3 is CASSVAGLGGETQYF. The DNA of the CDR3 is TGTGCCAGCAGCGTAGCGGGACTAGGGGGAGAGACCCAGTACTTC. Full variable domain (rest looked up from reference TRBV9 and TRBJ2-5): DSGVTQTPKHLITATGQRVTLRCSPRSGDLSVYWYQQSLDQGLQFLIQYYNGEERAKGNILERFSAQQFPDLHSELNLSSLELGDSALYFCASSVAGLGGETQYFGPGTRLLVL.

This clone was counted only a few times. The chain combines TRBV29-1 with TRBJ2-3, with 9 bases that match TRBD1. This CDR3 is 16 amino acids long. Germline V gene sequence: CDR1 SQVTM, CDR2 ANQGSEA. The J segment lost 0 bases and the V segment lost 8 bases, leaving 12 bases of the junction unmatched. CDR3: CSPVYLGTGSTDTQYF. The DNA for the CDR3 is TGCAGCCCCGTTTACTTAGGGACAGGGAGCACAGATACGCAGTATTTT.

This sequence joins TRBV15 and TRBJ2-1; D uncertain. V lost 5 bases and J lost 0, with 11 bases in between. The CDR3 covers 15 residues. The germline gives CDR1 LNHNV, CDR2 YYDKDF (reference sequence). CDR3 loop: CATSSGRGSYNEQFF. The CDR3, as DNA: TGTGCCACCAGCTCCGGCCGAGGCTCCTACAATGAGCAGTTCTTC.

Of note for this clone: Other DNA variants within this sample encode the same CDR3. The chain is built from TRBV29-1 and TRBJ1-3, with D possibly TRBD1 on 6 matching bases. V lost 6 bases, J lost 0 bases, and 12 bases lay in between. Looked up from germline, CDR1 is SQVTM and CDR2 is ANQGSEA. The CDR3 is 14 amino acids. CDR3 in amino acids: CSVLTGYSGNTIYF. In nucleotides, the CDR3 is TGCAGCGTACTGACAGGATACTCTGGAAACACCATATATTTT.

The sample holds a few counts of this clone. The CDR3 is CSVERTGNTGELFF. The CDR3 region has the DNA TGCAGCGTTGAAAGGACAGGGAACACCGGGGAGCTGTTTTTT. The chain combines TRBV29-1 with TRBJ2-2; 7 bases line up with TRBD1. Germline V gives CDR1 SQVTM, CDR2 ANQGSEA. J gave up 1 base and V 2 bases, and 1 base lay outside the gene matches. The CDR3 covers 14 residues.

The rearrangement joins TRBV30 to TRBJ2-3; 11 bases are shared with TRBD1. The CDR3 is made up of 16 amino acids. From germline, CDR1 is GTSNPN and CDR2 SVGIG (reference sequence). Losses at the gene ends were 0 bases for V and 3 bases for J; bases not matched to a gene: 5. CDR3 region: CAWSVGTGGMTDTQYF. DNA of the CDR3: TGTGCCTGGAGTGTAGGGACAGGGGGTATGACAGATACGCAGTATTTT.

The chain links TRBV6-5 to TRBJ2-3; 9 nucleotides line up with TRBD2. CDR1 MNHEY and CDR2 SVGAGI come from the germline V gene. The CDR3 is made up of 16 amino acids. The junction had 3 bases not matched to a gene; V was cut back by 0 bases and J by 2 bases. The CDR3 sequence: CASSYSSGGPTDTQYF. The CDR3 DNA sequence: TGTGCCAGCAGTTACTCTAGCGGGGGACCCACAGATACGCAGTATTTT.

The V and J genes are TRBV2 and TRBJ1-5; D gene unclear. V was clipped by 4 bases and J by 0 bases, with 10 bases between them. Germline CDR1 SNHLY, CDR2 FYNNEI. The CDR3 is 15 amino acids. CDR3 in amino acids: CASSVLLDSNQPQHF. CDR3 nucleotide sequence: TGTGCCAGCAGTGTTCTGTTGGATAGCAATCAGCCCCAGCATTTT.

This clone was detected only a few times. The DNA for the CDR3 is TGTGCCAGCAGCTCCTGGACAGACGTTAAAGAGACCCAGTACTTC. Translating it yields CASSSWTDVKETQYF. The V gene is TRBV7-9, the J gene TRBJ2-5; TRBD1 might be the D (6 bases). The V gene lost 4 bases and the J gene lost 3 bases, with 15 bases spanning the gap. CDR1 and CDR2 from the germline V gene are SEHNR and FQNEAQ (reference sequence). The CDR3 is made up of 15 amino acids.

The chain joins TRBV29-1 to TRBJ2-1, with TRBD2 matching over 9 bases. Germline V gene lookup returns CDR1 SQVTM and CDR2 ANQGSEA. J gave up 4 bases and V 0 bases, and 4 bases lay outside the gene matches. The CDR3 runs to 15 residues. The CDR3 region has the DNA TGCAGCGTTGAAGAGGGGCTAGCGGGGTACAATGAGCAGTTCTTC. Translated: CSVEEGLAGYNEQFF.

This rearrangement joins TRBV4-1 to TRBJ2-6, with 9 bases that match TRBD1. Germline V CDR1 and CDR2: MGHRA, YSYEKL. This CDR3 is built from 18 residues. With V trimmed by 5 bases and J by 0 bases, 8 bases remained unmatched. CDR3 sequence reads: CASSSRQGDVSGANVLTF. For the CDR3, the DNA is TGCGCCAGCAGCTCGCGACAGGGGGACGTCTCTGGGGCCAACGTCCTGACTTTC.

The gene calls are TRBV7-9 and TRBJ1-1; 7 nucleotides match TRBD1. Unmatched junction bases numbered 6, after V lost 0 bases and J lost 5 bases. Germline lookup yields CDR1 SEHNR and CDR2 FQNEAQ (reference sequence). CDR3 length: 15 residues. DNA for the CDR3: TGTGCCAGCAGCTTAGCGGCACAGGGGTGGACTGAAGCTTTCTTT. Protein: CASSLAAQGWTEAFF.

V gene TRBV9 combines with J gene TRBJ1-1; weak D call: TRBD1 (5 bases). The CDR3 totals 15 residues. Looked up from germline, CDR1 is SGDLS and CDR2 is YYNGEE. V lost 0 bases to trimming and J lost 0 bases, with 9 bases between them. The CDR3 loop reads CASSVEEGMNTEAFF. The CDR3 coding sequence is TGTGCCAGCAGCGTAGAGGAGGGGATGAACACTGAAGCTTTCTTT.

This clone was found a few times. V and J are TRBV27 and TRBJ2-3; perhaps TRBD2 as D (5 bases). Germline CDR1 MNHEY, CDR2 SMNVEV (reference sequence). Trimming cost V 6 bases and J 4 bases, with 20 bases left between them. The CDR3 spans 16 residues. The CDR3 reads CASSPIRKRGSDTQYF. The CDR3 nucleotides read TGTGCCAGCAGCCCTATAAGGAAACGAGGGTCAGATACGCAGTATTTT.

CDR3: CASSPTLDRAQPQHF. The CDR3 DNA reads TGTGCCAGCAGTCCGACCCTGGACAGAGCTCAGCCCCAGCATTTT. The chain recombines TRBV6-5 with TRBJ1-5, with a weak D call TRBD1 (6 bases). From germline, CDR1 is MNHEY and CDR2 SVGAGI. V was cut by 5 bases and J by 6 bases, with 17 bases left in between. The CDR3 loop spans 15 amino acids.

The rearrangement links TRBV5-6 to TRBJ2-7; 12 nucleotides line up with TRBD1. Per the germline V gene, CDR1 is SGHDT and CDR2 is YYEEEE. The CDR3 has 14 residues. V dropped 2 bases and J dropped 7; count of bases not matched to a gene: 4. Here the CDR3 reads CASSFGTGGGEQYF. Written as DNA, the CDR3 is TGTGCCAGCAGCTTCGGGACAGGGGGCGGTGAGCAGTACTTC.

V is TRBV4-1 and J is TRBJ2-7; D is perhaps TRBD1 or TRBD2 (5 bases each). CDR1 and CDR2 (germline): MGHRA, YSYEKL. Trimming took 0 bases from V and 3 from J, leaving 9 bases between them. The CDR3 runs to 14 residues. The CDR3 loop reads CASSQEYGGYEQYF. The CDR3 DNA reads TGCGCCAGCAGCCAAGAATATGGGGGCTACGAGCAGTACTTC.

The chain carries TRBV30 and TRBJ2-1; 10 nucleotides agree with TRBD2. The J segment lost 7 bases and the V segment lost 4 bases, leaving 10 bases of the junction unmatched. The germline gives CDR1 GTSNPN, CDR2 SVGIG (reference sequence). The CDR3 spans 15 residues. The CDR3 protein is CAWTLSSGGNNEQFF. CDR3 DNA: TGTGCCTGGACCCTCTCTAGCGGGGGTAATAATGAGCAGTTCTTC.

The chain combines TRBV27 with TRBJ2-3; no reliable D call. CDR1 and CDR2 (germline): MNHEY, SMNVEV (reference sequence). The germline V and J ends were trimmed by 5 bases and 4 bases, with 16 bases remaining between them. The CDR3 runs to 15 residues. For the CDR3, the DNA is TGTGCCAGCAGTCCCCCGGGCCTATTCCCAGATACGCAGTATTTT. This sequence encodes CASSPPGLFPDTQYF.

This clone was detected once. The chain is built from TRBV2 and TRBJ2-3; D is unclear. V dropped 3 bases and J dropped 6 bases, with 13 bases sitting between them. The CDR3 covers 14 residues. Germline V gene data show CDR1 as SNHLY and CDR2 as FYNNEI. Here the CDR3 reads CASSDPRTADTQYF. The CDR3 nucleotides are TGTGCCAGCAGTGATCCCCGGACGGCGGATACGCAGTATTTT. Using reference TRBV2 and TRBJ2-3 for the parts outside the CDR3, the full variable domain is EPEVTQTPSHQVTQMGQEVILRCVPISNHLYFYWYRQILGQKVEFLVSFYNNEISEKSEIFDDQFSVERPDGSNFTLKIRSTKLEDSAMYFCASSDPRTADTQYFGPGTRLTVL.

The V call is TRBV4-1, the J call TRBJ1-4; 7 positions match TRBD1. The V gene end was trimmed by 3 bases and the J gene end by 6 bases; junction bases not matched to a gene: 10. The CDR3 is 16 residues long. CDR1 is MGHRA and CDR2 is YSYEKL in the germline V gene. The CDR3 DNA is TGCGCCAGCAGCCAGGCTCCGGGACAGAGGGATGAAAAACTGTTTTTT. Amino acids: CASSQAPGQRDEKLFF.

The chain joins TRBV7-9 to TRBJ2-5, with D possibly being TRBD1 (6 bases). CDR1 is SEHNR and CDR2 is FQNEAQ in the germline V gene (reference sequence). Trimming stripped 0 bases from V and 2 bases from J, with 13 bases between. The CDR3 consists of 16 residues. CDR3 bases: TGTGCCAGCAGCTTAGCGCTTATGGGGGCACAAGAGACCCAGTACTTC. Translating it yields CASSLALMGAQETQYF. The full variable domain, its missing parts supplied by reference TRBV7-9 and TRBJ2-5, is DTGVSQNPRHKITKRGQNVTFRCDPISEHNRLYWYRQTLGQGPEFLTYFQNEAQLEKSRLLSDRFSAERPKGSFSTLEIQRTEQGDSAMYLCASSLALMGAQETQYFGPGTRLLVL.

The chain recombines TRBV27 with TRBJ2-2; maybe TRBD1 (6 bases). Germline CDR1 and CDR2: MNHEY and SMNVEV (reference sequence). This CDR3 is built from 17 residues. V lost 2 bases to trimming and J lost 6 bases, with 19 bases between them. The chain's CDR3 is CASSLVIRDKFPGELFF. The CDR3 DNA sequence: TGTGCCAGCAGTTTAGTAATTCGGGACAAGTTCCCCGGGGAGCTGTTTTTT.

DNA for the CDR3: TGCAGCGTTGAAGTAGTAAACTACCCCCATGAGCAGTTCTTC. Its translation: CSVEVVNYPHEQFF. The V and J genes are TRBV29-1 and TRBJ2-1, with no clear D. Per germline, CDR1 SQVTM and CDR2 ANQGSEA. Trimming cost V 1 base and J 8 bases, with 15 bases left between them. The length of the CDR3 is 14 residues.

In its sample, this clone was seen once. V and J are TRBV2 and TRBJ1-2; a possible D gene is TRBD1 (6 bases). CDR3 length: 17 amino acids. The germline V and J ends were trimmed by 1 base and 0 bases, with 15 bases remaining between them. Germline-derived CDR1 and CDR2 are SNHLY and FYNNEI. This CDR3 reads CASSEVGKQGANYGYTF. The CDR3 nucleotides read TGTGCCAGCAGTGAAGTGGGAAAACAGGGAGCTAACTATGGCTACACCTTC.

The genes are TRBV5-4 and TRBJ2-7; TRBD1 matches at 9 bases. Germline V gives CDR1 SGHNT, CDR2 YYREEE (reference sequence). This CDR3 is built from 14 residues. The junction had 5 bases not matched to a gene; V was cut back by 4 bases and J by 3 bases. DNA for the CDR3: TGTGCCAGCAGCCTCGACAGGGGGGGCTACGAGCAGTACTTC. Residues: CASSLDRGGYEQYF.

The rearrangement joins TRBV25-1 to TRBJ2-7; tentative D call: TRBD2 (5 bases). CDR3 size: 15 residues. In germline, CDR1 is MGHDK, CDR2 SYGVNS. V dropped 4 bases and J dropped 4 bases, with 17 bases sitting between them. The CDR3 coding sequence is TGTGCCAGCAGTGGCCGGGGTCTAACCGAATACGAGCAGTACTTC. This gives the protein CASSGRGLTEYEQYF.

This CDR3 reads CASSLLAGNEQFF. DNA for the CDR3: TGTGCCAGCAGCTTACTAGCGGGGAATGAGCAGTTCTTC. The chain joins TRBV13 to TRBJ2-1; 9 nucleotides align to TRBD2. V lost 2 bases, J lost 7 bases, and 0 bases stayed unmatched. CDR1 is PRHDT and CDR2 is FYEKMQ in the germline V gene (reference sequence). This CDR3 contains 13 residues.

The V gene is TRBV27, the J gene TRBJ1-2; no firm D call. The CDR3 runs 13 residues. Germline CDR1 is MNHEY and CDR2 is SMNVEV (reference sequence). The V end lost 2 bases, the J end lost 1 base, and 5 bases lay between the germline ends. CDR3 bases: TGTGCCAGCAGTTTAGGTATTAACTATGGCTACACCTTC. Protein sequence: CASSLGINYGYTF.

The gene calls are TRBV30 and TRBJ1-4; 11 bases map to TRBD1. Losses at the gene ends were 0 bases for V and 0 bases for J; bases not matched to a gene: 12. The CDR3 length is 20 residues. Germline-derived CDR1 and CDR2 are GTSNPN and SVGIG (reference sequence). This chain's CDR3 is CAWSVRGTGGFLATNEKLFF. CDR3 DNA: TGTGCCTGGAGTGTACGGGGGACAGGGGGATTTTTGGCAACTAATGAAAAACTGTTTTTT.

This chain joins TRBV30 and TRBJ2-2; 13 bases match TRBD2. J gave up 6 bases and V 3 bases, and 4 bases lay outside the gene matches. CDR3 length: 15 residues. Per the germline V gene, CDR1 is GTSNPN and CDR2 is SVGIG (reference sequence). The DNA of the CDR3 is TGTGCCTGGAGGGTACTAGCGGGGGGGCCCGGGGAGCTGTTTTTT. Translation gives CAWRVLAGGPGELFF.